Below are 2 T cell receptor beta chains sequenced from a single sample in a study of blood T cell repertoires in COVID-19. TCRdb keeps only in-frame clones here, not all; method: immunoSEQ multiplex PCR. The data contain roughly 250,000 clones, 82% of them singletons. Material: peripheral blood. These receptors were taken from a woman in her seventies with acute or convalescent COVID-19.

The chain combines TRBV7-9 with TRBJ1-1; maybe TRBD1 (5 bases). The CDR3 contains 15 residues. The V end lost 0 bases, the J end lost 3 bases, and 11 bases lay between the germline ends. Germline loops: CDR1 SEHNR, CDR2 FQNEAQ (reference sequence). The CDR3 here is CASSLARGGDTEAFF. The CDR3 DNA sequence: TGTGCCAGCAGCTTAGCGCGGGGAGGGGACACTGAAGCTTTCTTT.

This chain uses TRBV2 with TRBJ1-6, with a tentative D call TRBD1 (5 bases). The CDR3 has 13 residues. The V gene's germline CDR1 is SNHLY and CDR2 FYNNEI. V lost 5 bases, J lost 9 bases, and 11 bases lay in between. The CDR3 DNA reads TGTGCCAGCAGTACAGACGGGGGTTCACCCCTCCACTTT. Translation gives CASSTDGGSPLHF.